These T cell receptor beta chains were read from a single sample in a study of CD8 T cells in ankylosing spondylitis. TCRdb reprocessed the 5' RACE reads with MiXCR, giving one entry per CDR3 protein. Of some 150,000 distinct CDR3 sequences listed, over 9.5% are singletons. Sequenced: blood, either unsorted or a sorted T cell fraction (not recorded which). Every receptor here comes from a female donor with ankylosing spondylitis or in good health (not recorded which). Both conserved end residues are part of each CDR3. Fields, in order: D gene, J gene, V gene, clone size, CDR3 DNA, CDR3 protein. The D gene is left open where the match is weak. Clone size, where shown, is once, few, many, or a class for clones that have expanded.

>-|TRBJ2-1|TRBV18|many
TGTGCCAGCTCGTATCGACTAGACTACAATGAGCAGTTCTTC
CASSYRLDYNEQFF
>TRBD1|TRBJ2-3|TRBV7-3|-
TGTGCCAGCAGCATCTCGGGGACAGACACAGATACGCAGTATTTT
CASSISGTDTDTQYF
>TRBD2|TRBJ2-1|TRBV5-1|many
TGCGCCAGCAGCTTGGTAAGCGGGAGCTCCTACAATGAGCAGTTCTTC
CASSLVSGSSYNEQFF
>TRBD1|TRBJ2-7|TRBV18|-
TGTGCCAGCTCACCACCGGGACAGGGTGTCTACGAGCAGTACTTC
CASSPPGQGVYEQYF
>-|TRBJ1-5|TRBV10-3|many
TGTGCCATCATCCCCCAGGGAAGGGTCGGCAATCAGCCCCAGCATTTT
CAIIPQGRVGNQPQHF
>-|TRBJ1-5|TRBV21-1|many
TGTGCCAGCAGCACACCGGATCAGCCCCAGCATTTT
CASSTPDQPQHF
>TRBD2|TRBJ2-7|TRBV5-1|many
TGCGCCAGCAGCTCCTCCGGGACTAGCGCCTCCTACGAGCAGTACTTC
CASSSSGTSASYEQYF
>TRBD1|TRBJ1-5|TRBV12-3/TRBV12-4|many
TGTGCCAGCTCCCCCCGAGGCAGGGGGCCCAATCAGCCCCAGCATTTT
CASSPRGRGPNQPQHF
>-|TRBJ2-2|TRBV12-3/TRBV12-4|many
TGTGCCAGCAAATACACCGGGGAGCTGTTTTTT
CASKYTGELFF
>-|TRBJ1-2|TRBV7-9|many
TGTGCCAGCAGCTCCGAAGACAGGACAAACTATGGCTACACCTTC
CASSSEDRTNYGYTF
>-|TRBJ1-4|TRBV28|few
TGTGCCAGCACCCTTCGTGGAGGGCGGGAAAAACTGTTTTTT
CASTLRGGREKLFF
>-|TRBJ1-6|TRBV5-6|many
TGTGCCAGCAGCCTAAGGAATTCACCCCTCCACTTT
CASSLRNSPLHF
>-|TRBJ2-1|TRBV7-2|-
TGTGCCAGCAGCTTAGAGGGACTCCGGACAAATGAGCAGTTCTTC
CASSLEGLRTNEQFF